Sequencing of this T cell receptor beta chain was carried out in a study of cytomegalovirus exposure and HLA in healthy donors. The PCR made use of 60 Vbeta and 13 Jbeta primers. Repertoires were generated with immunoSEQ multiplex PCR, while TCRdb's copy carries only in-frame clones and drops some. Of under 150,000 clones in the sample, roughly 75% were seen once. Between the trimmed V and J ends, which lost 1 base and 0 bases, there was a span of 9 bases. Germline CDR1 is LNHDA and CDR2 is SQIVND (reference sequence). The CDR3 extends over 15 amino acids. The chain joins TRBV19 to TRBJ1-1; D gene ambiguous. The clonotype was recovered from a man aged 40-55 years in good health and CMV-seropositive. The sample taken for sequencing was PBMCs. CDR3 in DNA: TGTGCCAGTAGTATAGTCAACAGTATGAACACTGAAGCTTTCTTT. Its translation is CASSIVNSMNTEAFF.